The rows below give T cell receptor beta chains drawn from one sample of a study of T cells after yellow fever vaccination. MiXCR, run by TCRdb on the 5' RACE reads, gives a single entry per CDR3 protein. Here the sample spans approximately 510,000 distinct CDR3 sequences, 20% to 25% being singletons. Source: PBMCs, taken about 20 days after the first yellow fever vaccination. The receptor set was obtained from a young man who received the YFV17D yellow fever vaccine. Each CDR3 is given with its conserved first and last residue. Fields, in order: CDR3 length, V gene, CDR3 protein.

15,TRBV6-5,CASSYYTGSFYGYTF
15,TRBV7-2,CASSLGPKVYETQYF
12,TRBV5-1,CASGTVQETQYF
14,TRBV27,CASSSGTGYTEAFF
15,TRBV12-3/TRBV12-4,CASSFGSGGPETQYF
15,TRBV4-2,CASSQPGRGSGEQYF
15,TRBV6-1,CASSPGGSLNTEAFF
18,TRBV6-2/TRBV6-3,CASSHVLLAGGHQETQYF
15,TRBV20-1,CSASNVDRSVETQYF
16,TRBV28,CASSRTTGGSDQPQHF
14,TRBV29-1,CSVNGDTGSYEQYF
17,TRBV5-1,CASSLWPSGGSTDTQYF
21,TRBV6-2/TRBV6-3,CASSYSSLVAETGGTTDTQYF
15,TRBV15,CATSRDAANNSPLHF
13,TRBV7-2,CASSLGDVRTQYF
17,TRBV7-2,CASSVGRGSRSHETQYF
16,TRBV7-9,CASSSLREAVNTEAFF
15,TRBV19,CASSTGYSFYNEQFF
18,TRBV12-3/TRBV12-4,CASSFSSGGAGSYNEQFF
12,TRBV3-1,CASSPRYHTQYF
15,TRBV6-1,CASRLSAGGGNTIYF
14,TRBV20-1,CSAAEDLSTDTQYF
14,TRBV7-2,CASNSRAGSYEQYF
18,TRBV11-2,CASSPMGVGAYPSYEQYF
20,TRBV12-3/TRBV12-4,CASSLAGGYGSRRSSYEQYF